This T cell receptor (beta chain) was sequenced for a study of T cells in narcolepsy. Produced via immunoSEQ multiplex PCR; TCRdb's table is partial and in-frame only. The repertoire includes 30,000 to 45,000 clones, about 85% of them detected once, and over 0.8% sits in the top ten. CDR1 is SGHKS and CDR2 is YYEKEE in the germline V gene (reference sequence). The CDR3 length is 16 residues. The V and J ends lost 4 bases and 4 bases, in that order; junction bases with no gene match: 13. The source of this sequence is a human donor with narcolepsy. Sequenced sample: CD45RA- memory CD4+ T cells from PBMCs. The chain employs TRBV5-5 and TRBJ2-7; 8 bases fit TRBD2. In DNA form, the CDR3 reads TGTGCCAGCAGCCGTCCCACTAGCGGCCCGGGGTACGAGCAGTACTTC. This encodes CASSRPTSGPGYEQYF.